These T cell receptor beta chains were read from a single sample in a study of T-cell reconstitution after alpha-beta-depleted transplantation in children. TCRdb used MiXCR to reprocess the PCR reads, holding one entry per CDR3 protein. The table includes around 140,000 distinct CDR3 sequences, roughly 9% detected once. The sample consisted of PBMCs, mostly from graft donor cells, taken 180 days after TCRalphabeta/CD19-depleted stem cell transplant. All receptors come from a female patient younger than 10 who had a stem cell transplant for congenital amegakaryocytic thrombocytopenia, so the T cells may come from the graft donor. The CDR3 runs from the conserved cysteine through the conserved F or W. A D gene is named only where the DNA matches it firmly. Not all rows give a size; the values are once, few, many and, for expanded clones, a class.

CDR3 protein	CDR3 DNA	D gene	clone size	V gene	CDR3 length	J gene
CASSPIETGLSTDTQYF	TGTGCCAGCAGCCCCATAGAAACAGGGCTCAGCACAGATACGCAGTATTTT	-	many	TRBV5-6	17	TRBJ2-3
CASRDLGTLGTEAFF	TGTGCCAGCAGAGATCTAGGGACCCTCGGCACTGAAGCTTTCTTT	-	many	TRBV2	15	TRBJ1-1
CASNHGGRGETQYF	TGTGCCAGCAACCACGGGGGAAGAGGGGAGACCCAGTACTTC	-	once	TRBV6-1	14	TRBJ2-5
CASSLRGQVGQPQHF	TGCGCCAGCAGCCTCAGGGGGCAGGTGGGTCAGCCCCAGCATTTT	TRBD1	many	TRBV4-1	15	TRBJ1-5
CASSSNGELFF	TGCGCCAGCAGCTCTAATGGGGAGCTGTTTTTT	-	many	TRBV4-1	11	TRBJ2-2
CSAREAGRINTGELFF	TGCAGTGCTAGAGAGGCCGGGAGAATTAACACCGGGGAGCTGTTTTTT	-	-	TRBV20-1	16	TRBJ2-2
CASSQHNRENLNSPLHF	TGCGCCAGCAGCCAACACAACCGGGAAAATTTGAATTCACCCCTCCACTTT	-	-	TRBV4-1	17	TRBJ1-6
CASSLRSVWGGYSLTYNEQFF	TGCGCCAGCAGCCTAAGATCGGTATGGGGAGGGTATAGCCTTACCTACAATGAGCAGTTCTTC	TRBD2	few	TRBV5-1	21	TRBJ2-1
CSASPSEKLFF	TGCAGTGCTAGTCCATCTGAAAAACTGTTTTTT	-	many	TRBV20-1	11	TRBJ1-4
CASSEPGQIRGYTF	TGTGCCAGCAGTGAACCCGGACAAATAAGGGGCTACACCTTC	-	few	TRBV25-1	14	TRBJ1-2
CASSSRQGLGTQYF	TGTGCCAGCAGCTCCAGACAGGGCCTGGGTACGCAGTATTTT	TRBD1	many	TRBV7-2	14	TRBJ2-3
CSVGRNIGTAYEQYF	TGCAGCGTTGGGAGAAACATCGGGACAGCCTACGAGCAGTACTTC	TRBD1	many	TRBV29-1	15	TRBJ2-7
CASTRETMNTEAFF	TGTGCCAGCACGAGGGAGACCATGAACACTGAAGCTTTCTTT	-	few	TRBV12-3/TRBV12-4	14	TRBJ1-1
CSAWGGLAASNEQFF	TGCAGTGCTTGGGGGGGGCTAGCGGCCTCCAATGAGCAGTTCTTC	-	many	TRBV20-1	15	TRBJ2-1
CSVEDRTGGTGQYF	TGCAGCGTTGAAGATCGGACAGGGGGGACGGGGCAGTACTTC	TRBD1	few	TRBV29-1	14	TRBJ2-7
CASSPGGVLTDTQYF	TGCGCCAGCAGCCCAGGTGGGGTTCTCACGGATACGCAGTATTTT	-	many	TRBV5-1	15	TRBJ2-3